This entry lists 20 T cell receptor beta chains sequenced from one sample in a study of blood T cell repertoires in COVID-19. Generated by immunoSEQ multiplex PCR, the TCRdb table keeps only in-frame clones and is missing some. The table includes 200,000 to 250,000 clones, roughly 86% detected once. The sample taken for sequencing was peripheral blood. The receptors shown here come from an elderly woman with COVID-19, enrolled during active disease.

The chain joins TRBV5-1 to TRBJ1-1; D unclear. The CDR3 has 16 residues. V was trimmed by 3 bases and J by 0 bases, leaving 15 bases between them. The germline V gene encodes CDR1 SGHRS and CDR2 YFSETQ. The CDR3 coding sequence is TGCGCCAGCAGCTATTCTTACAGTTCTATGAACACTGAAGCTTTCTTT. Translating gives CASSYSYSSMNTEAFF. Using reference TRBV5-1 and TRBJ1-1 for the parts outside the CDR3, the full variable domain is KAGVTQTPRYLIKTRGQQVTLSCSPISGHRSVSWYQQTPGQGLQFLFEYFSETQRNKGNFPGRFSGRQFSNSRSEMNVSTLELGDSALYLCASSYSYSSMNTEAFFGQGTRLTVV.

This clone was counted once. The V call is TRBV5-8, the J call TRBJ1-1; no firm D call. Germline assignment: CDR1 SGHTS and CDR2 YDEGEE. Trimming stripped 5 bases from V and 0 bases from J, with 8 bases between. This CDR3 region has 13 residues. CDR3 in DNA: TGTGCCAGCAGTCGGAGGGTGAACACTGAAGCTTTCTTT. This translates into CASSRRVNTEAFF. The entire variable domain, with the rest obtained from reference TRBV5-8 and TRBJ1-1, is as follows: EAGVTQSPTHLIKTRGQQATLRCSPISGHTSVYWYQQALGLGLQFLLWYDEGEERNRGNFPPRFSGRQFPNYSSELNVNALELEDSALYLCASSRRVNTEAFFGQGTRLTVV.

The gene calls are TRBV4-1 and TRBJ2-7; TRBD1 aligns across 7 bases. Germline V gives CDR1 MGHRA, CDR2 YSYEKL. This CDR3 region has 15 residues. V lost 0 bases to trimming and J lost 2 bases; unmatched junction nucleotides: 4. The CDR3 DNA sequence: TGCGCCAGCAGCCAAGAGGCGACAGGGACCTACGAGCAGTACTTC. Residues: CASSQEATGTYEQYF.

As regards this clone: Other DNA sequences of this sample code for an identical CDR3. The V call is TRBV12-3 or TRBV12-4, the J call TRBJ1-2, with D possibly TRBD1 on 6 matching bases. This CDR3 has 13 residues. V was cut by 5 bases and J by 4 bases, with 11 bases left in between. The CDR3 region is CASSTDSTYGYTF. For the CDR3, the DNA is TGTGCCAGCAGTACGGACAGCACCTATGGCTACACCTTC.

CDR3 DNA sequence: TGCAGCGTTGGATGGGGGGAGGGAGGCTACACCTTC. Translating gives CSVGWGEGGYTF. The V call is TRBV29-1, the J call TRBJ1-2; tentative D call: TRBD1 (5 bases). The V end lost 4 bases, the J end lost 8 bases, and 14 bases lay between the germline ends. Per the germline V gene, CDR1 is SQVTM and CDR2 is ANQGSEA. The CDR3 is 12 amino acids.

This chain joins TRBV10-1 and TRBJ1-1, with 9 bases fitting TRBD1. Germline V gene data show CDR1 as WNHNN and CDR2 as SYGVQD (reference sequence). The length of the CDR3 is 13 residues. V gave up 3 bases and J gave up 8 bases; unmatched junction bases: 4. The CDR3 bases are TGCGCCAGCAGTGACCCTGGACAGGGGGAAGCTTTCTTT. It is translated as CASSDPGQGEAFF.

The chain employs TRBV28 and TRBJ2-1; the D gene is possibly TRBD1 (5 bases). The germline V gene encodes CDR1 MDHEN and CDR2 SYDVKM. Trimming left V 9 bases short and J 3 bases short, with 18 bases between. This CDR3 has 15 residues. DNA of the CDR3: TGTGCCAGTACCCTGGCCTTCAGGGACTACAATGAGCAGTTCTTC. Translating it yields CASTLAFRDYNEQFF.

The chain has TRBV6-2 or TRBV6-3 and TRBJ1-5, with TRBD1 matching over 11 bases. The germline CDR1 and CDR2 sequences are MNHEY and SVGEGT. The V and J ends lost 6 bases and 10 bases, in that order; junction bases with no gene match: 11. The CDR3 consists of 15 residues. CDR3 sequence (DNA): TGTGCCAGCAGCAACCCACCGGGACAGGGGGTTCCCCAGCATTTT. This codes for CASSNPPGQGVPQHF.

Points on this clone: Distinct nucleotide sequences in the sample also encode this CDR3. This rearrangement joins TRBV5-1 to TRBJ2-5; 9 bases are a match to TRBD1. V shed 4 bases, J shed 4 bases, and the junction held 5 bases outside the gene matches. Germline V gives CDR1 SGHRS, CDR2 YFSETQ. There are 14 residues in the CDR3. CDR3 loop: CASSPETGGETQYF. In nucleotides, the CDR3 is TGCGCCAGCAGCCCAGAGACAGGGGGAGAGACCCAGTACTTC.

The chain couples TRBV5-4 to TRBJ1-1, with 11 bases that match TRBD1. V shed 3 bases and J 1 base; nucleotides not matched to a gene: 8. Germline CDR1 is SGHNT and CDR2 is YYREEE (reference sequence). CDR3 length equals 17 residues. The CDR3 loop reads CASSSFSGQGANTEAFF. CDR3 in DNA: TGTGCCAGCAGCTCCTTTTCCGGACAGGGGGCGAACACTGAAGCTTTCTTT.

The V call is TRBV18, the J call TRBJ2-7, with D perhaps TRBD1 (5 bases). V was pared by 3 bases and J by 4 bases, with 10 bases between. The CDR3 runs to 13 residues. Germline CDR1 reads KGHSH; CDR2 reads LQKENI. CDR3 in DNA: TGTGCCAGCTCACCCCAGGGAAGGTACGAGCAGTACGTC. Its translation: CASSPQGRYEQYV.

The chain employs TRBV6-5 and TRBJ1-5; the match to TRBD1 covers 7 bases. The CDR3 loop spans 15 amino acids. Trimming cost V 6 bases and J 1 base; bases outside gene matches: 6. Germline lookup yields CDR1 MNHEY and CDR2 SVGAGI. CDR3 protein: CASRVTGQSNQPQHF. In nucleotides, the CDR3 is TGTGCCAGCAGAGTAACGGGACAGAGCAATCAGCCCCAGCATTTT.

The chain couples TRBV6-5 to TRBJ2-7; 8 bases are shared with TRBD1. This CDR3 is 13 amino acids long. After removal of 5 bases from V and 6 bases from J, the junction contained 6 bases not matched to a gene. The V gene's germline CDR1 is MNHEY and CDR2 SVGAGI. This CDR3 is CASSLRQGIEQYV. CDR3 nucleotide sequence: TGTGCCAGCAGTCTAAGACAGGGGATCGAGCAGTACGTC.

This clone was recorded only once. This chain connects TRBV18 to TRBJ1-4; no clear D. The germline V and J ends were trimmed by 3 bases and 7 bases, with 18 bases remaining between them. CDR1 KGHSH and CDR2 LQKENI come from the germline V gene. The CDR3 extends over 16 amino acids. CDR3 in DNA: TGTGCCAGCTCACCTAAGGCACAAGGAGAGGGTGAAAAACTGTTTTTT. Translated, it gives CASSPKAQGEGEKLFF.

CDR3 nucleotide sequence: TGTGCCAGCAGCCCCACGACAGGGGCGTCCTCCTACGAGCAGTACTTC. It translates to CASSPTTGASSYEQYF. V and J are TRBV7-2 and TRBJ2-7; 8 nucleotides agree with TRBD1. The CDR3 is 16 residues long. Germline V CDR1 and CDR2: SGHTA, FQGNSA. V shed 5 bases and J 0 bases; nucleotides not matched to a gene: 9.

In DNA, the CDR3 is TGTGCCAGTAGTATTCCGGGCGACAGGGACAATCAGCCCCAGCATTTT. Protein sequence: CASSIPGDRDNQPQHF. J is TRBJ1-5 and V is TRBV19; 7 bases line up with TRBD1. Germline V gene lookup returns CDR1 LNHDA and CDR2 SQIVND (reference sequence). This CDR3 region has 16 residues. J gave up 3 bases and V 3 bases, and 8 bases lay outside the gene matches.

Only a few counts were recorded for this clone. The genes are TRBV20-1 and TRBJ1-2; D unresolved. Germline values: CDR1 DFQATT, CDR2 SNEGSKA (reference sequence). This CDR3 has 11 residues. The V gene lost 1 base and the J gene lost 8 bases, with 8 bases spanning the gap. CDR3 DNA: TGCAGTGCTAGAGGTGAGCCCGGCTACACCTTC. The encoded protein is CSARGEPGYTF.

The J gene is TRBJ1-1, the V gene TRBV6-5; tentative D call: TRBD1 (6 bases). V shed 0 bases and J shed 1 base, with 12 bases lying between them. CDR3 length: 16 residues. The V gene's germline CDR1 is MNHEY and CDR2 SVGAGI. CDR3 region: CASSYSNRAGNTEAFF. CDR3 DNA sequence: TGTGCCAGCAGTTACTCGAACAGGGCCGGGAACACTGAAGCTTTCTTT.

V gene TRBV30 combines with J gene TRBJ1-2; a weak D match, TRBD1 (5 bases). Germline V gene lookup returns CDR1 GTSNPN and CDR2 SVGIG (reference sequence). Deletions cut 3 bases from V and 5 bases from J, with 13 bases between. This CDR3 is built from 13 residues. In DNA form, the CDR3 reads TGTGCCTGGAGGTCTACGGACAAATATGGCTACACCTTC. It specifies CAWRSTDKYGYTF.

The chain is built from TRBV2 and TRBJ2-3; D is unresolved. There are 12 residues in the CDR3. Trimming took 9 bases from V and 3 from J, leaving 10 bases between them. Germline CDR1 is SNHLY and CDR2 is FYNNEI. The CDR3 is CARGVSTDTQYF. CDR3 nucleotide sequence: TGTGCCAGAGGAGTGAGTACAGATACGCAGTATTTT.